One and the same sample provided the 14 T cell receptor beta chains below, sequenced in a study of blood T cell repertoires in COVID-19. Measured with immunoSEQ multiplex PCR; TCRdb has only the in-frame clones, and not every one. This sample yields roughly 330,000 clones, of which more than 70% are seen a single time; about 5.2% belongs to the top ten. The specimen sequenced was PBMCs or T cells enriched from blood (not recorded which). The receptors were sampled from a woman between 25 and 40 years old who had recovered from COVID-19.

The chain couples TRBV19 to TRBJ1-3; TRBD1 agrees at 7 bases. Germline values: CDR1 LNHDA, CDR2 SQIVND (reference sequence). Unmatched junction bases numbered 15, after V lost 6 bases and J lost 7 bases. The CDR3 is 16 amino acids. This CDR3 is CASSNNRGSERNTIYF. The DNA for the CDR3 is TGTGCCAGTAGCAATAACAGGGGATCTGAACGTAACACCATATATTTT. The whole variable domain, filled in from reference TRBV19 and TRBJ1-3, reads DGGITQSPKYLFRKEGQNVTLSCEQNLNHDAMYWYRQDPGQGLRLIYYSQIVNDFQKGDIAEGYSVSREKKESFPLTVTSAQKNPTAFYLCASSNNRGSERNTIYFGEGSWLTVV.

The CDR3 protein is CASSNNRDDQPQHF. DNA of the CDR3: TGTGCCAGCAGTAATAACAGGGACGATCAGCCCCAGCATTTT. The rearrangement joins TRBV28 to TRBJ1-5; possibly TRBD1 for D (6 bases). Germline CDR1 is MDHEN and CDR2 is SYDVKM. CDR3 length: 14 amino acids. V lost 5 bases and J 5 bases, leaving 13 bases between the germline ends.

This chain connects TRBV28 to TRBJ2-7, with 11 bases lining up with TRBD1. Germline CDR1 is MDHEN and CDR2 is SYDVKM. The length of the CDR3 is 16 residues. With 6 bases clipped from V and 6 bases from J, the junction kept 13 bases outside the gene matches. This CDR3 reads CASRSPPGTGGVEQYF. CDR3 bases: TGTGCCAGCAGGTCCCCCCCCGGGACAGGGGGGGTCGAGCAGTACTTC.

The chain carries TRBV20-1 and TRBJ2-4, with 9 bases identical to TRBD2. CDR3 size: 16 residues. CDR1 DFQATT and CDR2 SNEGSKA come from the germline V gene (reference sequence). Trimming took 3 bases from V and 3 from J; bases not matched to a gene: 9. The CDR3 is CSASFPRGGVKNIQYF. CDR3 nucleotides: TGCAGTGCTAGTTTTCCCCGCGGGGGGGTCAAAAACATTCAGTACTTC.

V is TRBV6-1 and J is TRBJ1-5, with TRBD1 matching over 9 bases. V lost 6 bases and J lost 4; bases outside the gene matches: 7. The CDR3 length is 15 residues. Looked up from germline, CDR1 is MNHNS and CDR2 is SASEGT. DNA for the CDR3: TGTGCCAGCAGCCGTACAGGGGGCGATAATCAGCCCCAGCATTTT. It is translated as CASSRTGGDNQPQHF.

V gene TRBV19 combines with J gene TRBJ2-5, with 7 bases that match TRBD1. From germline, CDR1 is LNHDA and CDR2 SQIVND (reference sequence). The CDR3 totals 13 residues. With V trimmed by 0 bases and J by 7 bases, 2 bases remained unmatched. The CDR3 reads CASSIDKGATQYF. The CDR3 DNA reads as TGTGCCAGTAGTATAGATAAGGGGGCGACCCAGTACTTC.

Remarks on this clone: A far larger clone is one nucleotide away, so this likely arose from a read error. The chain's CDR3 is CASSLGTAYGYTF. CDR3 nucleotide sequence: TGTGCCAGCAGCCTCGGGACAGCCTATGGCTACACCTTC. This chain links TRBV7-9 with TRBJ1-2, with 7 nucleotides matching TRBD1. Germline-derived CDR1 and CDR2 are SEHNR and FQNEAQ (reference sequence). J gave up 4 bases and V 5 bases, and 4 bases lay outside the gene matches. The CDR3 runs 13 residues. The whole variable domain, remainder taken from reference TRBV7-9 and TRBJ1-2, is DTGVSQNPRHKITKRGQNVTFRCDPISEHNRLYWYRQTLGQGPEFLTYFQNEAQLEKSRLLSDRFSAERPKGSFSTLEIQRTEQGDSAMYLCASSLGTAYGYTFGSGTRLTVV.

The rearrangement links TRBV18 to TRBJ1-1; D perhaps matches TRBD1 (6 bases). Trimming shortened V by 3 bases and J by 4 bases, and 12 bases separated the two germline ends. This CDR3 has 14 amino acids. Germline assignment: CDR1 KGHSH and CDR2 LQKENI. CDR3 loop: CASSPGHRATEAFF. The CDR3 region has the DNA TGTGCCAGCTCACCTGGGCACAGGGCCACTGAAGCTTTCTTT.

This chain joins TRBV12-3 or TRBV12-4 and TRBJ1-2; D perhaps matches TRBD1 (5 bases). The CDR3 length is 12 residues. V dropped 4 bases and J dropped 9 bases, with 12 bases sitting between them. This CDR3 reads CASSSATGSYTF. The CDR3 region has the DNA TGTGCCAGCAGTTCAGCTACAGGTAGCTACACCTTC.

V usage is TRBV11-2 and J usage is TRBJ2-1; D not certain. The CDR3 spans 14 residues. Germline-derived CDR1 and CDR2 are SGHAT and FQNNGV. Trimming left V 0 bases short and J 8 bases short, with 11 bases between. The CDR3 sequence is CASSLDVLIDEQFF. CDR3 DNA sequence: TGTGCCAGCAGCTTAGATGTACTAATCGATGAGCAGTTCTTC.

V usage is TRBV28 and J usage is TRBJ2-1, with D possibly TRBD2 on 6 matching bases. Trimming removed 5 bases at V and 10 bases at J, with 9 bases between. CDR1 and CDR2 (germline): MDHEN, SYDVKM. This CDR3 spans 11 amino acids. The CDR3, as DNA: TGTGCCAGCAGTCAGGACTACGAGCAGTTCTTC. Amino acids: CASSQDYEQFF.

The chain recombines TRBV12-3 or TRBV12-4 with TRBJ2-1; 7 bases align to TRBD1. The length of the CDR3 is 12 residues. The V gene end was trimmed by 8 bases and the J gene end by 4 bases; junction bases not matched to a gene: 2. CDR3 sequence reads: CASLGQYNEQFF. In DNA form, the CDR3 reads TGTGCCAGCCTGGGACAGTACAATGAGCAGTTCTTC.

This clone came up a few times. The chain carries TRBV3-1 (or the pseudogene TRBV3-2) and TRBJ2-5, with D unclear. Germline CDR1 is LGHDT and CDR2 is YNNKEL (reference sequence). The ends were cut back, 4 bases at V and 4 bases at J, with 16 bases in the middle. The CDR3 loop spans 15 amino acids. CDR3 amino acids: CASSPLEIYGETQYF. CDR3 nucleotide sequence: TGTGCCAGCAGCCCCCTAGAAATCTACGGAGAGACCCAGTACTTC.

The chain couples TRBV9 to TRBJ2-3, with TRBD2 identical over 12 bases. This CDR3 is 17 amino acids long. Germline CDR1 is SGDLS and CDR2 is YYNGEE. After removal of 0 bases from V and 1 base from J, the junction contained 3 bases not matched to a gene. The CDR3 here is CASSVGTSGARTDTQYF. In DNA, the CDR3 is TGTGCCAGCAGCGTAGGGACTAGCGGGGCTCGCACAGATACGCAGTATTTT.